This T cell receptor beta chain was sequenced for a study of control samples from healthy donors and cancer patients (dated by TCRdb to the early 2020s). The CDR3 sequence holds 11 residues, the cysteine and phenylalanine included. The entry retains the CDR3 DNA only, 33 bases that are in frame from base 1. The junction carries 4 bases between V and J, which are trimmed by 4 bases and 4 bases respectively. CDR1 is given as SGHDN and CDR2 as FVKESK, both from the germline V gene. With regard to this clone: The antigen it recognizes is unknown. Per-base quality was not reported, and no clone a single base away is much larger than it.

Library preparation used the immunoSEQ multiplex PCR assay. In TCRdb, the immuneACCESS table is reduced to in-frame sequences with V and J assigned. These tables do not hold every clone; where another copy was compared, an unresolved V gene accounts for under half, and the others remain unexplained. The sample data list 100,000 to 150,000 clones, and 92% of these were observed just once. The top ten hold 2% to 2.5% of the sample. The sample was blood. The sequence came from a woman between 45 and 65 years old in good health. The V and J segments used are TRBV14 and TRBJ1-1, with the D gene too uncertain to name. The CDR3 loop reads CASSLSTEAFF. The bases are TGTGCCAGCAGCCTTAGCACTGAAGCTTTCTTT.